A selection of T cell receptor beta chains follows, all from one sample in a study of T cell responses to AZD1222 COVID-19 vaccine. Using immunoSEQ multiplex PCR, the repertoire was profiled, and TCRdb retains in-frame clones only, with some absent. The repertoire holds around 80,000 clones, with more than 70% as singletons. The sequencing used peripheral blood, collected on day 0 of AZD1222 vaccination. The source is an adult in good health. Both conserved end residues are part of each CDR3. Fields, in order: J gene, V gene, clone size, CDR3 length, D gene, CDR3 protein, CDR3 DNA. D genes are given only for firm matches. Expanded clones get a size class; other rows say once, few or many, or leave the size out.

TRBJ2-1 | TRBV29-1 | few | 12 | TRBD2 | CSAAGGPHEQFF | TGCAGCGCAGCGGGAGGGCCTCATGAGCAGTTCTTC
TRBJ1-4 | TRBV21-1 | - | 14 | - | CASSRGRMNEKLFF | TGTGCCAGCAGCAGGGGTAGGATGAATGAAAAACTGTTTTTT
TRBJ2-3 | TRBV29-1 | - | 10 | - | CSAITDTQYF | TGCAGCGCTATCACAGATACGCAGTATTTT
TRBJ2-1 | TRBV24-1 | - | 13 | - | CATSDLTGTEQFF | TGTGCCACCAGTGATTTAACCGGGACAGAGCAGTTCTTC
TRBJ2-1 | TRBV5-1 | once | 15 | - | CASSLGQAGYNEQFF | TGCGCCAGCAGCTTGGGACAGGCGGGCTACAATGAGCAGTTCTTC
TRBJ1-5 | TRBV5-1 | - | 14 | - | CASSLGQSGQPQHF | TGCGCCAGCAGCTTGGGACAGTCCGGTCAGCCCCAGCATTTT
TRBJ1-2 | TRBV7-2 | - | 14 | - | CASSQNNRNYGYTF | TGTGCCAGCAGTCAAAATAACAGGAACTATGGCTACACCTTC
TRBJ1-5 | TRBV5-4 | - | 14 | TRBD1 | CASSLRGGSQPQHF | TGTGCCAGCAGCCTCAGGGGGGGGAGTCAGCCCCAGCATTTT
TRBJ2-6 | TRBV28 | - | 13 | - | CASRRTGANVLTF | TGTGCCAGCCGGCGGACGGGGGCCAACGTCCTGACTTTC
TRBJ1-4 | TRBV19 | - | 16 | - | CASIRGAVFLNEKLFF | TGTGCCAGTATACGGGGGGCCGTCTTCCTTAATGAAAAACTGTTTTTT
TRBJ2-1 | TRBV9 | - | 13 | - | CASSTGTYNEQFF | TGTGCCAGCAGCACAGGGACTTACAATGAGCAGTTCTTC
TRBJ1-3 | TRBV4-2 | few | 16 | - | CASSQDGPRSGNTIYF | TGTGCCAGCAGCCAAGATGGACCCCGCTCTGGAAACACCATATATTTT